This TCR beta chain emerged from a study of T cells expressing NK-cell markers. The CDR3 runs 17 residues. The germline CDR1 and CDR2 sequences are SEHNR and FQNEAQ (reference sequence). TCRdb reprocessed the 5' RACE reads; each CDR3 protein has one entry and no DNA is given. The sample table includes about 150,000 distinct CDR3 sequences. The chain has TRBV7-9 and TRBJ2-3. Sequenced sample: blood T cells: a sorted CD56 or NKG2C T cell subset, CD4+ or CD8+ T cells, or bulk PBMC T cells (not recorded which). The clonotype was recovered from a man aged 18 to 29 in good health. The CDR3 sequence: CARGDIDSSLSTDTQYF. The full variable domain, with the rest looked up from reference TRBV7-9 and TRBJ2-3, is DTGVSQNPRHKITKRGQNVTFRCDPISEHNRLYWYRQTLGQGPEFLTYFQNEAQLEKSRLLSDRFSAERPKGSFSTLEIQRTEQGDSAMYLCARGDIDSSLSTDTQYFGPGTRLTVL.